This is a list of T cell receptor beta chains from one sample in a study of blood T cells in healthy people across ages. A single record per CDR3 protein comes from TCRdb applying MiXCR to the 5' RACE reads. The top ten hold approximately 7.9% of the sample, which has about 1.5 million distinct CDR3 sequences, 42% seen once. Sequencing used blood. All receptors derive from a woman under 30 in good health. Each CDR3 is given with its conserved first and last residue. The order of the fields is D gene, V gene, clone size, J gene, CDR3 protein, CDR3 DNA. D genes are given only for firm matches. Size is stated for part of the rows, as once, few or many counts, or as a class when the clone is expanded.

d_call: .
v_call: TRBV7-9
clone_size: .
j_call: TRBJ1-1
cdr3_aa: CASSGGAGADEAFF
cdr3_nt: TGTGCCAGCAGCGGGGGGGCGGGGGCTGATGAAGCTTTCTTT

d_call: TRBD2
v_call: TRBV2
clone_size: .
j_call: TRBJ2-3
cdr3_aa: CASRRVAGIGDTQYF
cdr3_nt: TGTGCCAGCAGAAGGGTAGCGGGGATCGGAGATACGCAGTATTTT

d_call: .
v_call: TRBV7-2
clone_size: few
j_call: TRBJ2-1
cdr3_aa: CASSLPLAVYNEQFF
cdr3_nt: TGTGCCAGCAGCTTACCGTTAGCGGTTTACAATGAGCAGTTCTTC

d_call: TRBD1
v_call: TRBV7-9
clone_size: .
j_call: TRBJ1-5
cdr3_aa: CASSLAGTGTIPPQHF
cdr3_nt: TGTGCCAGCAGCTTAGCAGGGACAGGGACCATCCCGCCCCAGCATTTT

d_call: TRBD2
v_call: TRBV20-1
clone_size: .
j_call: TRBJ2-1
cdr3_aa: CSPGGRGEQFF
cdr3_nt: TGCAGCCCGGGGGGGCGGGGTGAGCAGTTCTTC

d_call: TRBD2
v_call: TRBV5-4
clone_size: .
j_call: TRBJ2-3
cdr3_aa: CASSEGLAGVVDTQYF
cdr3_nt: TGTGCCAGCAGCGAGGGACTAGCGGGGGTCGTAGATACGCAGTATTTT

d_call: .
v_call: TRBV6-5
clone_size: .
j_call: TRBJ2-7
cdr3_aa: CASSSADGGLRAPYEQYF
cdr3_nt: TGTGCCAGCAGTTCCGCGGACGGCGGACTCAGAGCCCCCTACGAGCAGTACTTC

d_call: .
v_call: TRBV20-1
clone_size: few
j_call: TRBJ1-2
cdr3_aa: CSARFSPSRAIWSYTF
cdr3_nt: TGCAGTGCTAGATTCTCCCCCTCTCGGGCAATCTGGAGCTACACCTTC

d_call: .
v_call: TRBV5-1
clone_size: few
j_call: TRBJ2-7
cdr3_aa: CASSSTLREQYF
cdr3_nt: TGCGCCAGCAGCTCGACCCTTCGGGAGCAGTACTTC

d_call: .
v_call: TRBV20-1
clone_size: .
j_call: TRBJ2-7
cdr3_aa: CSAREGGGGHEQYF
cdr3_nt: TGCAGTGCTAGAGAGGGAGGAGGGGGACACGAGCAGTACTTC

d_call: .
v_call: TRBV5-1
clone_size: few
j_call: TRBJ2-1
cdr3_aa: CASSLQAASSYNEQFF
cdr3_nt: TGCGCCAGCAGCTTGCAAGCTGCTAGCTCCTACAATGAGCAGTTCTTC

d_call: .
v_call: TRBV28
clone_size: many
j_call: TRBJ2-5
cdr3_aa: CASSSQREVETQYF
cdr3_nt: TGTGCCAGCAGTTCCCAAAGAGAGGTGGAGACCCAGTACTTC

d_call: TRBD1
v_call: TRBV4-1
clone_size: .
j_call: TRBJ1-1
cdr3_aa: CASSRIGQGGTEAFF
cdr3_nt: TGCGCCAGCAGCCGAATCGGACAGGGAGGAACTGAAGCTTTCTTT

d_call: TRBD2
v_call: TRBV6-1
clone_size: .
j_call: TRBJ2-3
cdr3_aa: CASSELLNSGGEGGWDTQYF
cdr3_nt: TGTGCCAGCAGTGAACTCCTGAATAGCGGGGGAGAAGGAGGTTGGGATACGCAGTATTTT

d_call: TRBD2
v_call: TRBV4-1
clone_size: .
j_call: TRBJ2-5
cdr3_aa: CASGQAPSGVQETQYF
cdr3_nt: TGCGCCAGCGGCCAAGCTCCTAGCGGGGTCCAAGAGACCCAGTACTTC

d_call: TRBD2
v_call: TRBV5-1
clone_size: few
j_call: TRBJ2-1
cdr3_aa: CASRSRLAGGVSEQFF
cdr3_nt: TGCGCCAGCAGGTCCCGACTAGCGGGGGGGGTTAGTGAGCAGTTCTTC

d_call: .
v_call: TRBV6-6
clone_size: .
j_call: TRBJ1-2
cdr3_aa: CASIRAGYDYTF
cdr3_nt: TGTGCCAGCATACGGGCTGGCTATGACTACACCTTC

d_call: .
v_call: TRBV7-2
clone_size: few
j_call: TRBJ1-3
cdr3_aa: CASSFERSGNTIYF
cdr3_nt: TGTGCCAGCAGCTTCGAAAGATCTGGAAACACCATATATTTT

d_call: TRBD2
v_call: TRBV2
clone_size: few
j_call: TRBJ2-7
cdr3_aa: CASRDTSGSYEQYF
cdr3_nt: TGTGCCAGCAGGGATACTAGCGGCTCCTACGAGCAGTACTTC

d_call: .
v_call: TRBV15
clone_size: few
j_call: TRBJ2-7
cdr3_aa: CATSREGQNYEQYF
cdr3_nt: TGTGCCACCAGCCGGGAGGGACAGAACTACGAGCAGTACTTC

d_call: .
v_call: TRBV2
clone_size: few
j_call: TRBJ1-5
cdr3_aa: CASSVLGFSNQPQHF
cdr3_nt: TGTGCCAGCAGTGTACTGGGATTTAGCAATCAGCCCCAGCATTTT

d_call: .
v_call: TRBV7-9
clone_size: .
j_call: TRBJ2-7
cdr3_aa: CASSPFSGDDEQYF
cdr3_nt: TGTGCCAGTTCACCCTTTAGCGGCGATGACGAGCAGTACTTC

d_call: .
v_call: TRBV27
clone_size: .
j_call: TRBJ1-1
cdr3_aa: CASSPSDRPEAFF
cdr3_nt: TGTGCCAGCAGTCCCTCCGACAGACCTGAAGCTTTCTTT

d_call: .
v_call: TRBV9
clone_size: few
j_call: TRBJ1-1
cdr3_aa: CASSAPVGPQNTEAFF
cdr3_nt: TGTGCCAGCAGCGCGCCAGTGGGACCCCAGAACACTGAAGCTTTCTTT

d_call: .
v_call: TRBV11-2
clone_size: .
j_call: TRBJ2-2
cdr3_aa: CASKRGMDTRELFF
cdr3_nt: TGTGCCAGCAAGAGGGGGATGGACACCCGGGAGCTGTTTTTT

d_call: .
v_call: TRBV4-1
clone_size: .
j_call: TRBJ2-3
cdr3_aa: CASSPKGVDSWGTQYF
cdr3_nt: TGCGCCAGCAGCCCAAAAGGCGTGGACTCGTGGGGTACGCAGTATTTT

d_call: .
v_call: TRBV10-2
clone_size: .
j_call: TRBJ2-7
cdr3_aa: CASSDRVLPYEQYF
cdr3_nt: TGCGCCAGCAGTGACAGGGTCCTCCCCTACGAGCAGTACTTC

d_call: TRBD1
v_call: TRBV25-1
clone_size: .
j_call: TRBJ1-1
cdr3_aa: CATRGQGYTEAFF
cdr3_nt: TGTGCCACCAGGGGACAGGGATATACTGAAGCTTTCTTT

d_call: .
v_call: TRBV7-2
clone_size: few
j_call: TRBJ2-4
cdr3_aa: CASSSISGGQAKNIQYF
cdr3_nt: TGTGCCAGCAGCTCTATATCAGGGGGGCAGGCCAAAAACATTCAGTACTTC

d_call: .
v_call: TRBV5-1
clone_size: .
j_call: TRBJ1-1
cdr3_aa: CASSLEWNTEAFF
cdr3_nt: TGCGCCAGCAGCTTGGAGTGGAACACTGAAGCTTTCTTT

d_call: TRBD1
v_call: TRBV9
clone_size: .
j_call: TRBJ2-5
cdr3_aa: CASSDPTGPGERYF
cdr3_nt: TGTGCCAGCAGCGACCCGACAGGGCCGGGCGAGCGGTACTTC

d_call: .
v_call: TRBV20-1
clone_size: few
j_call: TRBJ1-2
cdr3_aa: CSARGGGEDYGYTF
cdr3_nt: TGCAGTGCTAGGGGGGGGGGCGAGGACTATGGCTACACCTTC